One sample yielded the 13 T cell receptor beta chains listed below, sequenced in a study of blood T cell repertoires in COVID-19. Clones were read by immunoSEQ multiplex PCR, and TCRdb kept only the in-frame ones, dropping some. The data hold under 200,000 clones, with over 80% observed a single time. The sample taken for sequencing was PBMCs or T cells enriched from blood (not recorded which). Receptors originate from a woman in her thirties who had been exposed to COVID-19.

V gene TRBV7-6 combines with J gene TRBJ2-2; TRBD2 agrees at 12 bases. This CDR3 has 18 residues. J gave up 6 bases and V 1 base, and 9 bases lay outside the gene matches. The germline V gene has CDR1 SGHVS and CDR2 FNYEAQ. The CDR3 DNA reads TGTGCCAGCAGCTTAGAGGTGCTAGCGGGGGGGCCCGCCGGGGAGCTGTTTTTT. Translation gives CASSLEVLAGGPAGELFF.

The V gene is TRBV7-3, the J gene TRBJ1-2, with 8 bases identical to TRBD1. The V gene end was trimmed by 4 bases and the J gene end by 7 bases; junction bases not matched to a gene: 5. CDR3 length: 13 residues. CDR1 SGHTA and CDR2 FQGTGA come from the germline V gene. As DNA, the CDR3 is TGTGCCAGCAGCTGGGACAGGACATTTGGCTACACCTTC. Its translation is CASSWDRTFGYTF.

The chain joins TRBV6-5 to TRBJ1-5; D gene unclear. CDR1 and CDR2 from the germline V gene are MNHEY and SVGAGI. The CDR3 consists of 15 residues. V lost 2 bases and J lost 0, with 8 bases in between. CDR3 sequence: CASSYGQHSNQPQHF. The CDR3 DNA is TGTGCCAGCAGTTACGGGCAGCATAGCAATCAGCCCCAGCATTTT.

CDR3 bases: TGCGCCAGCAGTTCCACTCGACAGGGGGGGACCGGGGAGCTGTTTTTT. Residues: CASSSTRQGGTGELFF. The chain has TRBV5-1 and TRBJ2-2, with TRBD1 matching 9 bases. Germline V gene data show CDR1 as SGHRS and CDR2 as YFSETQ. Trimming removed 5 bases from V and 5 bases from J; junction bases left unmatched: 10. The CDR3 totals 16 residues.

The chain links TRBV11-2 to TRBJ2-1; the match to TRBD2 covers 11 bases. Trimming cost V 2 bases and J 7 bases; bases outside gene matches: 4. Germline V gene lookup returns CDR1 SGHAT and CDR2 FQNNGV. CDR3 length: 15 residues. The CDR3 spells CASSLSSGGFNEQFF. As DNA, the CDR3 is TGTGCCAGCAGCTTATCTAGCGGGGGGTTTAATGAGCAGTTCTTC. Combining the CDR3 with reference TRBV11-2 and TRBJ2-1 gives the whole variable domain EAGVAQSPRYKIIEKRQSVAFWCNPISGHATLYWYQQILGQGPKLLIQFQNNGVVDDSQLPKDRFSAERLKGVDSTLKIQPAKLEDSAVYLCASSLSSGGFNEQFFGPGTRLTVL.

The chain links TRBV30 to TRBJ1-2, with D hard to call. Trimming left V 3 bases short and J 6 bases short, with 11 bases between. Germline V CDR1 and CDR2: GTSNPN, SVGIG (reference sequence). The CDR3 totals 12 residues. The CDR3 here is CAWRRVPDGYTF. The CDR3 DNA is TGTGCCTGGAGGAGGGTCCCGGATGGCTACACCTTC.

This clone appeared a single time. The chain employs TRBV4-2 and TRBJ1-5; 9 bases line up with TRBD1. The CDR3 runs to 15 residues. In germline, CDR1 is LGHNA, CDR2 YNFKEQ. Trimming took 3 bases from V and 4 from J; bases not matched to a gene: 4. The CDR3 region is CASSQGGTGNQPQHF. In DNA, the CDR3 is TGTGCCAGCAGCCAGGGTGGGACAGGGAATCAGCCCCAGCATTTT.

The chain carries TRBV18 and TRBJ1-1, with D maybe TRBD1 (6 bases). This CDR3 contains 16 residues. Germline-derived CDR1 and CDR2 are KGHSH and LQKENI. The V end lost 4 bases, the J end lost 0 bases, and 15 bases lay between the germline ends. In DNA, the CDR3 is TGTGCCAGCTCACAAAGGCAGGGGTCCATGAACACTGAAGCTTTCTTT. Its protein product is CASSQRQGSMNTEAFF.

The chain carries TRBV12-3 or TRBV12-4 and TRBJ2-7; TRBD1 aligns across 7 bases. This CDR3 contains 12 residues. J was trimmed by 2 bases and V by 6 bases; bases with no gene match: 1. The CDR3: CASSDRAYEQYF. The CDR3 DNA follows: TGTGCCAGCAGCGACAGGGCCTACGAGCAGTACTTC.

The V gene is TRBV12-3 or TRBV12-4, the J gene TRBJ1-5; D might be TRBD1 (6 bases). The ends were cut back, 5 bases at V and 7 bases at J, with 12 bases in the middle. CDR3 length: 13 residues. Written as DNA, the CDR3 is TGTGCCAGCAGTGCGGACAGAGTCCAGCCCCAGCATTTT. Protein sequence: CASSADRVQPQHF.

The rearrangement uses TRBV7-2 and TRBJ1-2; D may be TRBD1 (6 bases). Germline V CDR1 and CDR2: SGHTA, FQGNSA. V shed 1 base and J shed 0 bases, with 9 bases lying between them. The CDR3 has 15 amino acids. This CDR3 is CASSLGDTTNYGYTF. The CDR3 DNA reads TGTGCCAGCAGCTTAGGGGACACCACTAACTATGGCTACACCTTC.

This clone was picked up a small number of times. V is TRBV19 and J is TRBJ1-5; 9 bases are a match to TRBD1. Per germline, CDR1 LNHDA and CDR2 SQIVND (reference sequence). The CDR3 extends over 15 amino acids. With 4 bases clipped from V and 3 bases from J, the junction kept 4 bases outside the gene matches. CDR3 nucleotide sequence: TGTGCCAGTAGTACTACAGGGGGCCTCAATCAGCCCCAGCATTTT. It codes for CASSTTGGLNQPQHF.

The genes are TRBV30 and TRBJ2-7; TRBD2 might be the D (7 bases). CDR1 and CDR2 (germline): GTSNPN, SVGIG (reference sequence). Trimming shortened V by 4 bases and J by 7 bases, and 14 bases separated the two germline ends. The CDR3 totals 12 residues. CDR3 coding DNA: TGTGCCTGGATTGCGGGGGCCAGGGAGCAGTACTTC. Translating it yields CAWIAGAREQYF.